This passage covers 19 T cell receptor beta chains from one sample sequenced in a study of T-cell memory formation after mild COVID-19. TCRdb reprocessed the 5' RACE reads via MiXCR and lists one record per CDR3 protein. The profile covers around 83,000 distinct CDR3 sequences, with roughly 25% appearing a single time and around 40% taken by the ten largest. The sequencing sample was made of PBMCs or a T cell subset sorted from them (not recorded which). The receptors originated from a man aged 18 to 29 who had mild COVID-19 (a few samples of this study predate the infection). Cell type and time point are not known.

This clonotype was seen a handful of times. The chain employs TRBV27 and TRBJ2-5; TRBD1 matches at 11 bases. Germline CDR1 reads MNHEY; CDR2 reads SMNVEV (reference sequence). There are 15 residues in the CDR3. Germline trimming cut 2 bases from V and 4 bases from J; bases unmatched to any gene: 3. CDR3 nucleotide sequence: TGTGCCAGCAGTTTAGGACAGGGGGCTTCAGAGACCCAGTACTTC. Translation: CASSLGQGASETQYF.

The chain recombines TRBV12-3 or TRBV12-4 with TRBJ1-5, with D hard to call. This CDR3 has 14 residues. Deletions cut 1 base from V and 0 bases from J, with 4 bases between. This CDR3 is CASSLEGSNQPQHF. CDR3 DNA: TGTGCCAGCAGTTTAGAGGGTAGCAATCAGCCCCAGCATTTT.

This rearrangement joins TRBV29-1 to TRBJ2-7, with TRBD1 identical over 8 bases. In germline, CDR1 is SQVTM, CDR2 ANQGSEA. V dropped 2 bases and J dropped 0; count of bases not matched to a gene: 0. The CDR3 extends over 13 amino acids. For the CDR3, the DNA is TGCAGCGTTGAAACAGGGGGCTCCTACGAGCAGTACTTC. It yields the protein CSVETGGSYEQYF.

This clonotype was observed a few times. The J gene is TRBJ2-1, the V gene TRBV20-1; 9 bases line up with TRBD1. This CDR3 is built from 14 residues. Trimming at V came to 5 bases and at J to 3 bases, leaving 5 bases not matched to a gene. The germline CDR1 and CDR2 sequences are DFQATT and SNEGSKA (reference sequence). The CDR3 protein is CSAPRDRDYNEQFF. In DNA, the CDR3 is TGCAGTGCTCCCCGGGACAGGGACTACAATGAGCAGTTCTTC.

The rearrangement joins TRBV12-3 or TRBV12-4 to TRBJ1-5; D gene ambiguous. With 5 bases removed from V and 0 bases from J, the gap between germline ends came to 5 bases. This CDR3 spans 13 amino acids. The CDR3 is CASSEYSNQPQHF. CDR3 nucleotide sequence: TGTGCCAGCAGTGAGTATAGCAATCAGCCCCAGCATTTT.

The chain couples TRBV5-4 to TRBJ2-7; 10 bases are shared with TRBD1. CDR3 length equals 16 residues. J gave up 7 bases and V 4 bases, and 14 bases lay outside the gene matches. In germline, CDR1 is SGHNT, CDR2 YYREEE (reference sequence). This CDR3 reads CASSVTDRGPEREQYF. CDR3 sequence (DNA): TGTGCCAGCAGCGTTACCGACAGGGGGCCCGAACGGGAGCAGTACTTC.

V is TRBV12-3 or TRBV12-4 and J is TRBJ2-2; 8 nucleotides line up with TRBD1. The junction had 6 bases not matched to a gene; V was cut back by 5 bases and J by 4 bases. The CDR3 runs 15 residues. DNA for the CDR3: TGTGCCAGCAGTCCCAGGGGGCGCGGCACCGGGGAGCTGTTTTTT. Its protein product is CASSPRGRGTGELFF.

This chain joins TRBV12-3 or TRBV12-4 and TRBJ2-7; D may be TRBD1 (5 bases). The CDR3 has 13 amino acids. The ends were cut back, 4 bases at V and 2 bases at J, with 9 bases in the middle. The CDR3 here is CASSWSTAYEQYF. Here the CDR3 DNA reads TGTGCCAGCAGTTGGTCGACAGCCTACGAGCAGTACTTC.

The gene calls are TRBV7-9 and TRBJ1-6, with no clear D. Trimming took off 1 base at V and 7 bases at J, with 17 bases between the two ends. CDR1 SEHNR and CDR2 FQNEAQ come from the germline V gene (reference sequence). The CDR3 contains 17 residues. CDR3 DNA sequence: TGTGCCAGCAGCTTAGAATTGCGGGCAGATAGAAATTCACCCCTCCACTTT. It translates to CASSLELRADRNSPLHF.

This clonotype was seen more than once but under ten times. The chain couples TRBV4-3 to TRBJ1-2; TRBD1 agrees at 7 bases. Per germline, CDR1 LGHNA and CDR2 YSLEER. CDR3 length: 17 amino acids. V lost 3 bases, J lost 4 bases, and 14 bases stayed unmatched. The CDR3: CASSQAYPGTAGYGYTF. CDR3 nucleotides: TGCGCCAGCAGCCAGGCTTACCCCGGGACAGCCGGCTATGGCTACACCTTC.

This clonotype was detected a few times. This rearrangement joins TRBV5-1 to TRBJ1-1; a weak D match, TRBD1 (5 bases). Between the trimmed V and J ends, which lost 5 bases and 2 bases, there was a span of 16 bases. From germline, CDR1 is SGHRS and CDR2 YFSETQ. This CDR3 region has 15 residues. The CDR3 loop reads CASRDPGRTNTEAFF. The CDR3 coding sequence is TGCGCCAGCAGGGATCCGGGACGGACCAACACTGAAGCTTTCTTT.

This clonotype has just one count. The rearrangement joins TRBV20-1 to TRBJ2-1, with D tentatively TRBD2 (5 bases). CDR3 size: 16 residues. V gave up 1 base and J gave up 3 bases, with 16 bases separating them. Germline assignment: CDR1 DFQATT and CDR2 SNEGSKA (reference sequence). The CDR3 sequence: CSARATRGADYNEQFF. The CDR3 coding sequence is TGCAGTGCTAGAGCCACTAGAGGAGCGGACTACAATGAGCAGTTCTTC.

This clonotype was seen only a few times. The CDR3 nucleotides read TGTGCCACCAGTGACCTCGGGACAGTCTCCTACGAGCAGTACTTC. The encoded protein is CATSDLGTVSYEQYF. The J gene is TRBJ2-7, the V gene TRBV24-1, with TRBD1 identical over 7 bases. CDR3 length: 15 amino acids. V dropped 4 bases and J dropped 0; count of bases not matched to a gene: 5. Germline CDR1 is KGHDR and CDR2 is SFDVKD.

V usage is TRBV7-3 and J usage is TRBJ2-6; D not certain. V was trimmed by 6 bases and J by 1 base, leaving 7 bases between them. CDR3 length: 14 residues. From germline, CDR1 is SGHTA and CDR2 FQGTGA. The CDR3 DNA reads as TGTGCCAGCAGTCTTGATTCTGGGGCCAACGTCCTGACTTTC. Amino acid sequence: CASSLDSGANVLTF.

This clonotype occurred many times. V is TRBV7-9 and J is TRBJ1-6; D uncertain. Germline V CDR1 and CDR2: SEHNR, FQNEAQ (reference sequence). The CDR3 has 17 amino acids. Trimming stripped 0 bases from V and 8 bases from J, with 17 bases between. This CDR3 is CASSLAGVGRVDSPLHF. The CDR3 DNA sequence: TGTGCCAGCAGCTTAGCTGGTGTCGGGAGGGTGGATTCACCCCTCCACTTT.

V usage is TRBV6-2 or TRBV6-3 and J usage is TRBJ2-2, with TRBD1 identical over 8 bases. The CDR3 covers 13 residues. After removal of 6 bases from V and 3 bases from J, the junction contained 0 bases not matched to a gene. Germline CDR1 reads MNHEY; CDR2 reads SVGEGT. The CDR3 DNA sequence: TGTGCCAGCAGGACAGGGGACACCGGGGAGCTGTTTTTT. Translated: CASRTGDTGELFF.

This clonotype was picked up a small number of times. V gene TRBV15 combines with J gene TRBJ2-7; TRBD2 might be the D (5 bases). This CDR3 has 15 residues. Germline CDR1 is LNHNV and CDR2 is YYDKDF (reference sequence). V lost 0 bases and J 4 bases, leaving 13 bases between the germline ends. The CDR3 loop reads CATSRDRGIMYEQYF. CDR3 nucleotide sequence: TGTGCCACCAGCAGAGATCGGGGTATTATGTACGAGCAGTACTTC.

The V gene is TRBV28, the J gene TRBJ1-2; 9 bases are shared with TRBD1. The CDR3 has 13 residues. V gave up 3 bases and J gave up 4 bases; unmatched junction bases: 0. CDR1 and CDR2 from the germline V gene are MDHEN and SYDVKM. Here the CDR3 reads CASSLTGGYGYTF. The CDR3 DNA sequence: TGTGCCAGCAGTTTGACAGGGGGCTATGGCTACACCTTC.

This chain links TRBV9 with TRBJ2-7; D might be TRBD2 (5 bases). V was shortened by 4 bases and J by 3 bases, with 14 bases between the two germline ends. The CDR3 has 14 residues. The germline CDR1 and CDR2 sequences are SGDLS and YYNGEE. The CDR3 here is CASSSGMGDYEQYF. For the CDR3, the DNA is TGTGCCAGCAGCTCAGGCATGGGAGACTACGAGCAGTACTTC.